This entry lists 16 T cell receptor beta chains sequenced from one sample in a study of regulatory T cells in long-lasting Graves disease. The time point was: newly diagnosed GD, antithyroid drugs for less than 3 months. PBMCs were the source of the RNA used for TCR sequencing. Arm-PCR of CDR3 regions and iRepertoire HTBI primers were used to build TCR beta libraries. Using its own MiXCR run on the multiplex PCR reads, TCRdb lists one record per CDR3 protein. The sample shows some 230,000 distinct CDR3 sequences, 18% of them seen only once. The sequencing here drew on peripheral blood mononuclear cells (PBMCs), taken at new diagnosis, from a patient treated with antithyroid drugs. The receptors originated from a female donor with Graves disease.

This clonotype was detected many times. V is TRBV12-3 or TRBV12-4 and J is TRBJ2-7; possibly TRBD1 for D (5 bases). CDR3 length: 14 amino acids. V was clipped by 5 bases and J by 3 bases, with 14 bases between them. For the CDR3, the DNA is TGTGCCAGCAGTCCACTCCGGACACACTACGAGCAGTACTTC. The encoded protein is CASSPLRTHYEQYF.

There are many counts of this clonotype. The J gene is TRBJ1-5, the V gene TRBV28; D is perhaps TRBD1 (5 bases). V was trimmed by 5 bases and J by 6 bases, leaving 26 bases between them. The length of the CDR3 is 18 residues. In germline, CDR1 is MDHEN, CDR2 SYDVKM. DNA for the CDR3: TGTGCCAGCAGTCCGCTAGCAGGGACCGAATCAAGAGGTCAGCCCCAGCATTTT. Its translation: CASSPLAGTESRGQPQHF.

The sample holds many counts of this clonotype. The chain has TRBV6-1 and TRBJ2-7; 7 bases line up with TRBD1. Germline CDR1 MNHNS, CDR2 SASEGT. This CDR3 comprises 15 residues. V dropped 5 bases and J dropped 5; count of bases not matched to a gene: 12. CDR3 DNA: TGTGCCAGCAGTCTTATCAGGGGGAACACTGACGAGCAGTACTTC. It is translated as CASSLIRGNTDEQYF.

In this sample, this clonotype turned up many times. The J gene is TRBJ1-1, the V gene TRBV11-2, with D perhaps TRBD1 (6 bases). V lost 6 bases to trimming and J lost 5 bases, with 16 bases between them. Looked up from germline, CDR1 is SGHAT and CDR2 is FQNNGV. The CDR3 has 14 amino acids. CDR3 amino acids: CASSRMGGRTEAFF. Here the CDR3 DNA reads TGTGCCAGCAGTCGAATGGGGGGCAGGACTGAAGCTTTCTTT.

This clonotype has a count of ten or more. The V and J genes are TRBV28 and TRBJ2-6; D might be TRBD1 (5 bases). V shed 3 bases and J shed 0 bases, with 12 bases lying between them. This CDR3 has 17 amino acids. Germline V gene lookup returns CDR1 MDHEN and CDR2 SYDVKM. CDR3 region: CASSLSGLTSGANVLTF. The CDR3 bases are TGTGCCAGCAGTTTGTCAGGGCTCACCTCTGGGGCCAACGTCCTGACTTTC.

This clonotype came up many times. This chain joins TRBV3-1 and TRBJ2-5; a possible D gene is TRBD1 (6 bases). The length of the CDR3 is 17 residues. CDR1 and CDR2 from the germline V gene are LGHDT and YNNKEL (reference sequence). Trimming removed 0 bases from V and 7 bases from J, with 21 bases in between. This CDR3 is CASSQESQGSLGWTQYF. The DNA for the CDR3 is TGTGCCAGCAGCCAAGAATCACAGGGTTCCCTTGGGTGGACCCAGTACTTC.

This clonotype was counted ten times or more. The CDR3 nucleotides read TGTGCCAGCAGTCGGTTTCAGGGGCCAGATACGCAGTATTTT. The encoded protein is CASSRFQGPDTQYF. The rearrangement joins TRBV27 to TRBJ2-3, with D perhaps TRBD1 (6 bases). The CDR3 is 14 amino acids. Per the germline V gene, CDR1 is MNHEY and CDR2 is SMNVEV (reference sequence). V lost 5 bases and J lost 4, with 13 bases in between.

This clonotype showed up just a few times. The rearrangement links TRBV7-2 to TRBJ1-5; D gene unclear. V was shortened by 5 bases and J by 1 base, with 9 bases between the two germline ends. The V gene's germline CDR1 is SGHTA and CDR2 FQGNSA. The CDR3 covers 14 residues. The CDR3 region has the DNA TGTGCCAGCAGCCACTTCGGGAGCAATCAGCCCCAGCATTTT. Amino acids: CASSHFGSNQPQHF.

There are many counts of this clonotype. The V call is TRBV6-2 or TRBV6-3, the J call TRBJ2-7; 9 bases agree with TRBD2. Trimming at V came to 6 bases and at J to 0 bases, leaving 3 bases not matched to a gene. CDR3 length: 14 amino acids. Germline assignment: CDR1 MNHEY and CDR2 SVGEGT. The CDR3 DNA sequence: TGTGCCAGCAGCGGACTAGCGCCCTCCTACGAGCAGTACTTC. It yields the protein CASSGLAPSYEQYF.

This clonotype was found many times. The chain couples TRBV12-3 or TRBV12-4 to TRBJ1-5; D is ambiguous. CDR3 size: 12 residues. The V gene lost 7 bases and the J gene lost 3 bases, with 7 bases spanning the gap. The CDR3 region has the DNA TGTGCCAGCAAATCCCCCAATCAGCCCCAGCATTTT. Translation: CASKSPNQPQHF.

This clonotype appeared once. A far bigger clonotype differs at one base, so this is likely a read error. This chain joins TRBV7-2 and TRBJ2-7; no reliable D call. Germline values: CDR1 SGHTA, CDR2 FQGNSA. This CDR3 has 17 amino acids. The CDR3 protein is CASSLMGFSAVAHEHYF. The CDR3, as DNA: TGTGCCAGCAGTTTGATGGGGTTCAGTGCTGTCGCCCACGAGCATTACTTC.

The sample holds many counts of this clonotype. V usage is TRBV24-1 and J usage is TRBJ2-5, with D uncertain. From germline, CDR1 is KGHDR and CDR2 SFDVKD. The CDR3 sequence is 13 residues long. V was pared by 4 bases and J by 5 bases, with 10 bases between. CDR3 residues: CATSDSVLETQYF. The CDR3 nucleotides are TGTGCCACCAGTGACAGCGTTTTGGAGACCCAGTACTTC.

On this clonotype: It may be a read error: a sequence one base away is much more abundant. The chain links TRBV24-1 to TRBJ2-7; 14 nucleotides match TRBD2. This CDR3 spans 18 amino acids. In germline, CDR1 is KGHDR, CDR2 SFDVKD. CDR3 loop: CATGDLRLAGGPLHEQYF. As DNA, the CDR3 is TGTGCCACCGGTGATTTGCGACTAGCGGGAGGGCCTCTCCACGAGCAGTACTTC.

This clonotype was recorded only once. The chain is built from TRBV2 and TRBJ1-5; D is unclear. The V end lost 2 bases, the J end lost 5 bases, and 13 bases lay between the germline ends. Germline-derived CDR1 and CDR2 are SNHLY and FYNNEI. CDR3 length equals 15 residues. In DNA form, the CDR3 reads TGTGCCAGCAGTGAAAACGTGGGCGGCGATCAGCCCCAGCATTTT. This translates into CASSENVGGDQPQHF.

This clonotype was recorded many times. The chain combines TRBV7-9 with TRBJ2-1, with 7 positions matching TRBD2. The CDR3 length is 15 residues. In germline, CDR1 is SEHNR, CDR2 FQNEAQ (reference sequence). Trimming took 7 bases from V and 7 from J; bases not matched to a gene: 13. The CDR3: CASIPRQRGGNEQFF. DNA for the CDR3: TGTGCCAGCATCCCTAGGCAGCGGGGCGGAAATGAGCAGTTCTTC.

This clonotype was detected many times. V gene TRBV7-2 combines with J gene TRBJ1-2; D possibly corresponds to TRBD1 (5 bases). The CDR3 spans 12 residues. Germline CDR1 reads SGHTA; CDR2 reads FQGNSA. Trimming shortened V by 6 bases and J by 5 bases, and 10 bases separated the two germline ends. The CDR3 DNA reads TGTGCCAGCAGTATCAGGGCGTATGGCTACACCTTC. It codes for CASSIRAYGYTF. Full variable domain (outside the CDR3, taken from reference TRBV7-2 and TRBJ1-2): GAGVSQSPSNKVTEKGKDVELRCDPISGHTALYWYRQSLGQGLEFLIYFQGNSAPDKSGLPSDRFSAERTGGSVSTLTIQRTQQEDSAVYLCASSIRAYGYTFGSGTRLTVV.